A selection of T cell receptor beta chains follows, all from one sample in a study of Tregs in tolerant kidney transplant recipients. Sequencing used immunoSEQ multiplex PCR; TCRdb keeps in-frame clones, though not all of them. Of nearly 95,000 clones listed, over 85% are singletons. The material was CD4+ T cells from blood, obtained before the transplant. These receptors were taken from a human donor who received a combined kidney and bone marrow transplant. Each CDR3 is given with its conserved first and last residue. Fields, in order: clone size, J gene, V gene, D gene, CDR3 DNA, CDR3 protein. D genes are given only for firm matches. Where a row states a size, it is once, few, many or the class of an expanded clone; other rows omit it.

abundance: -; j_gene: TRBJ2-2; v_gene: TRBV5-1; d_gene: -; CDR3nt: TGCGCCAGCAGTTCCTCACAGGTGACGAACACCGGGGAGCTGTTTTTT; CDR3aa: CASSSSQVTNTGELFF
abundance: -; j_gene: TRBJ2-1; v_gene: TRBV5-4; d_gene: TRBD2; CDR3nt: TGTGCCAGCAGCTATAGCGGGAGACCCTCCTACAATGAGCAGTTCTTC; CDR3aa: CASSYSGRPSYNEQFF
abundance: few; j_gene: TRBJ2-6; v_gene: TRBV30; d_gene: TRBD2; CDR3nt: TGTGCCTGGACCCGAGCGAGCGGGAGCTCTGGGGCCAACGTCCTGACTTTC; CDR3aa: CAWTRASGSSGANVLTF
abundance: -; j_gene: TRBJ2-5; v_gene: TRBV5-1; d_gene: TRBD2; CDR3nt: TGCGCCAGCAGCTTGGGACTAGCGGGGCGGGAGACCCAGTACTTC; CDR3aa: CASSLGLAGRETQYF
abundance: -; j_gene: TRBJ2-1; v_gene: TRBV4-1; d_gene: TRBD2; CDR3nt: TGCGCCAGCAGCCAGCTGTTAGCGGGGGTCAATGAGCAGTTCTTC; CDR3aa: CASSQLLAGVNEQFF
abundance: -; j_gene: TRBJ1-2; v_gene: TRBV2; d_gene: -; CDR3nt: TGTGCCAGCAGTAGACAGACTAACTATGGCTACACCTTC; CDR3aa: CASSRQTNYGYTF
abundance: -; j_gene: TRBJ2-7; v_gene: TRBV28; d_gene: -; CDR3nt: TGTGCCAGCAGTTTACGGGGGTACAACGAGCAGTACTTC; CDR3aa: CASSLRGYNEQYF
abundance: -; j_gene: TRBJ1-5; v_gene: TRBV4-3; d_gene: TRBD1; CDR3nt: TGCGCCAGCAGCCTCGGGACAGGGAAAAATCAGCCCCAGCATTTT; CDR3aa: CASSLGTGKNQPQHF
abundance: -; j_gene: TRBJ2-1; v_gene: TRBV11-2; d_gene: TRBD1; CDR3nt: TGTGCCAGCAGCTTAGAGGACAGGGGGCGTTACAATGAGCAGTTCTTC; CDR3aa: CASSLEDRGRYNEQFF
abundance: -; j_gene: TRBJ2-3; v_gene: TRBV9; d_gene: -; CDR3nt: TGTGCCAGCAGCCCCAGGGGTCACACAGATACGCAGTATTTT; CDR3aa: CASSPRGHTDTQYF
abundance: once; j_gene: TRBJ1-4; v_gene: TRBV30; d_gene: -; CDR3nt: TGTGCCTGGGACAGGAACCAGGGAGAAAAACTGTTTTTT; CDR3aa: CAWDRNQGEKLFF
abundance: -; j_gene: TRBJ2-7; v_gene: TRBV11-3; d_gene: -; CDR3nt: TGTGCCAGCAGCTTGGGAGGTGACTTGCGATACGAGCAGTACTTC; CDR3aa: CASSLGGDLRYEQYF
abundance: -; j_gene: TRBJ1-2; v_gene: TRBV6-1; d_gene: -; CDR3nt: TGTGCCAGCTCCGGACAGCGACATTCCTATGGCTACACCTTC; CDR3aa: CASSGQRHSYGYTF
abundance: -; j_gene: TRBJ2-3; v_gene: TRBV7-2; d_gene: TRBD1; CDR3nt: TGTGCCAGCAGCTTAGACAGGGGCATCACAGATACGCAGTATTTT; CDR3aa: CASSLDRGITDTQYF
abundance: -; j_gene: TRBJ2-6; v_gene: TRBV11-3; d_gene: -; CDR3nt: TGTGCCAGCAGCTTACGGAGTACTGGGGCCAACGTCCTGACTTTC; CDR3aa: CASSLRSTGANVLTF